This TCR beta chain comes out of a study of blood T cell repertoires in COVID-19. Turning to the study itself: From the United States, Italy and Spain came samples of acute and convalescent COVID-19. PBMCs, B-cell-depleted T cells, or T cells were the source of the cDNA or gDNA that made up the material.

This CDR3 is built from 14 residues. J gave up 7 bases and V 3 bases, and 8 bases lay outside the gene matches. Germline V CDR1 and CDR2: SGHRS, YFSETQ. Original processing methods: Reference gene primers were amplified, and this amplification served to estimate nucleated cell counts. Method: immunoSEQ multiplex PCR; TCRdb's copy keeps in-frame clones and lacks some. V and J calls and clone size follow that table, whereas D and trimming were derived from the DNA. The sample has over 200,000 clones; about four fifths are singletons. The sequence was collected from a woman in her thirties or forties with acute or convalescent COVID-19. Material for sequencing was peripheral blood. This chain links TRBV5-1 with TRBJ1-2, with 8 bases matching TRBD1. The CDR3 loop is CASSSTGTGSGYTF. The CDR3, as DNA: TGCGCCAGCAGCTCCACCGGGACAGGATCTGGCTACACCTTC.